This T cell receptor beta chain was documented in a study of cytomegalovirus exposure and HLA in healthy donors. The V gene lost 8 bases and the J gene lost 3 bases, with 11 bases spanning the gap. The CDR3 has 12 residues. Looked up from germline, CDR1 is LNHDA and CDR2 is SQIVND (reference sequence). PCR used 60 Vbeta primers and 13 Jbeta primers. The repertoire was sequenced with immunoSEQ multiplex PCR; TCRdb's copy has only in-frame clones and lacks some. This sample has around 210,000 clones; over 65% occur once, and the top ten carry approximately 3%. As to this clone: Its target is not known.

Study-wide findings and caveats: One variant, a missense change in DCLRE1C, was linked in a later analysis to TCR beta V- and J-gene trimming.

The chain has TRBV19 and TRBJ2-7; the D gene is possibly TRBD2 (6 bases). This TCR was recovered from a woman between 25 and 40 years old in good health and CMV-seronegative. Sequenced input: PBMCs. CDR3 nucleotides: TGTGCCAGTGGGACTCGAGGCTACGAGCAGTACTTC. This codes for CASGTRGYEQYF.